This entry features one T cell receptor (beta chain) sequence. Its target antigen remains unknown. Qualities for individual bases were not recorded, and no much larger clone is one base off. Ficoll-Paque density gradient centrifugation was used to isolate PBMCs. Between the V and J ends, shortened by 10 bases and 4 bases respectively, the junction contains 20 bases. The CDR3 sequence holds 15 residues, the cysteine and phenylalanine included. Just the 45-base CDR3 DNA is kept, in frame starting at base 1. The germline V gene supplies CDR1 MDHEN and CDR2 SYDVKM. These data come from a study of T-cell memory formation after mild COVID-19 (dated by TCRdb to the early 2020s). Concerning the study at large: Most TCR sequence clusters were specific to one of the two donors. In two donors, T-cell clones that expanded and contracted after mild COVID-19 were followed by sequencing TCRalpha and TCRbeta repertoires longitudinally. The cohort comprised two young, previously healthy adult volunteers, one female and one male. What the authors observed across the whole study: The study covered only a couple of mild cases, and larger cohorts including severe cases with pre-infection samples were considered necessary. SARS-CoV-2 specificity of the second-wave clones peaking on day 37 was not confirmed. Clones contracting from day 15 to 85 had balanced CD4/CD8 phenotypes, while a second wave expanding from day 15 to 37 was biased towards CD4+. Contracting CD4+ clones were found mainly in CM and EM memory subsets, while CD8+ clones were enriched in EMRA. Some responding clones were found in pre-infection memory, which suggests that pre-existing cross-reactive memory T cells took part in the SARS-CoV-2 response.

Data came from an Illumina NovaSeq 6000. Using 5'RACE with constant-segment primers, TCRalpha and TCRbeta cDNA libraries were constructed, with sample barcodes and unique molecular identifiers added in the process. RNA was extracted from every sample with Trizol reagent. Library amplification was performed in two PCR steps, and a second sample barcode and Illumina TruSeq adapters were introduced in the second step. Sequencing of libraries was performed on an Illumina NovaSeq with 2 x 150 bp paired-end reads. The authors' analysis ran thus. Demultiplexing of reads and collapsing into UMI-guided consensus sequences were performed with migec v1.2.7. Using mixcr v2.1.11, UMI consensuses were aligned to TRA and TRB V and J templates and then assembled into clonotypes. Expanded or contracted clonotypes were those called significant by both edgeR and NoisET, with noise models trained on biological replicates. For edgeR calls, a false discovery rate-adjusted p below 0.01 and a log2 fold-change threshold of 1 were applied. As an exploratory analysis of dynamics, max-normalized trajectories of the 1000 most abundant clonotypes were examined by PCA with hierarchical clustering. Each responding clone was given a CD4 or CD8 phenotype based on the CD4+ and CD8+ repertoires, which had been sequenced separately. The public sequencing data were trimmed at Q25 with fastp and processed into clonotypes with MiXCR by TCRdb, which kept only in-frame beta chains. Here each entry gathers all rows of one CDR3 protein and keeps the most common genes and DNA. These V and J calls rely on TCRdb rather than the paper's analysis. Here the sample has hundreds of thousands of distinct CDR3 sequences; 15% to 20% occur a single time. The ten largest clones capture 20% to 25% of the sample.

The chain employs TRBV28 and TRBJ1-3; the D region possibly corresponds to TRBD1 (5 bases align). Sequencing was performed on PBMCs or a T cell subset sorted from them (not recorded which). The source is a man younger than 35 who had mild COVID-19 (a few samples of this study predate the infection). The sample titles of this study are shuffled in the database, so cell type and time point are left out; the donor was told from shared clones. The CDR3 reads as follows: CATRDELSSGNTIYF. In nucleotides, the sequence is TGTGCCACCAGGGACGAACTTTCCTCCGGAAACACCATATATTTT.